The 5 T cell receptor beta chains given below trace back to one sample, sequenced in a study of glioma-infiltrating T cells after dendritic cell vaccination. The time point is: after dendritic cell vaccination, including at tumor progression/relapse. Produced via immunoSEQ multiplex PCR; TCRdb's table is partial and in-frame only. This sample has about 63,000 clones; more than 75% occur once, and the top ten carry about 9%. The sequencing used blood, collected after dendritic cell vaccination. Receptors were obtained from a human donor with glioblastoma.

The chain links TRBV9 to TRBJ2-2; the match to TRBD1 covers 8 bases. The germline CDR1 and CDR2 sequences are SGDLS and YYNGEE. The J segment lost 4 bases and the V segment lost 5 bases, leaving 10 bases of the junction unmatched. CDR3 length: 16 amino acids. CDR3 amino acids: CASSVLGTGGTGELFF. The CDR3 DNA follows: TGTGCCAGCAGTGTCCTAGGGACAGGAGGCACCGGGGAGCTGTTTTTT.

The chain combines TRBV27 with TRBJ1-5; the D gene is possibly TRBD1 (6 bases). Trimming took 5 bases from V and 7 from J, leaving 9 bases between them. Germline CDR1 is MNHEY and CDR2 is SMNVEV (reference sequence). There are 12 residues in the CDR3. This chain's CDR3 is CASSQGQQPQHF. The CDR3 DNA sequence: TGTGCCAGCAGTCAGGGACAACAGCCCCAGCATTTT.

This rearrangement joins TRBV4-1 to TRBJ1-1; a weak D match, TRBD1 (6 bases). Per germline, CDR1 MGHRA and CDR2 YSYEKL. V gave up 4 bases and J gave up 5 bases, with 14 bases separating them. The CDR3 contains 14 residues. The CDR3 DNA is TGCGCCAGCAGCCCAACAGGGTTAGGGACTGAAGCTTTCTTT. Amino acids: CASSPTGLGTEAFF.

The CDR3 DNA sequence: TGTGCCAGCAGTCAAACGCAGGGAGGGGCGACTCAGCCCCAGCATTTT. Protein sequence: CASSQTQGGATQPQHF. This chain connects TRBV2 to TRBJ1-5, with a possible D match to TRBD1 (5 bases). V lost 5 bases and J lost 6, with 20 bases in between. The CDR3 length is 16 residues. CDR1 SNHLY and CDR2 FYNNEI come from the germline V gene.

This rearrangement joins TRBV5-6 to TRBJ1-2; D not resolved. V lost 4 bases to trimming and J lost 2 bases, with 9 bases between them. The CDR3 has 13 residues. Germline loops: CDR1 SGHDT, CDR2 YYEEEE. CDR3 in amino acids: CASSDDGNYGYTF. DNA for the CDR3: TGTGCCAGCAGCGATGACGGGAACTATGGCTACACCTTC. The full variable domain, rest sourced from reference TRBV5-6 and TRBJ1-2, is DAGVTQSPTHLIKTRGQQVTLRCSPKSGHDTVSWYQQALGQGPQFIFQYYEEEERQRGNFPDRFSGHQFPNYSSELNVNALLLGDSALYLCASSDDGNYGYTFGSGTRLTVV.